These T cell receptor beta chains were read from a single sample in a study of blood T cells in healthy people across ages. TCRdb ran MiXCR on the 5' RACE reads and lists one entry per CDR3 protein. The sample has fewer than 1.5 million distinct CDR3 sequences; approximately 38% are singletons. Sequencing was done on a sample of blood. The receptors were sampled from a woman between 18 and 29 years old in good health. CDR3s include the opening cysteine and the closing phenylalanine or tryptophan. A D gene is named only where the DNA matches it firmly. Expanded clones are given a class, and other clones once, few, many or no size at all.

CDR3aa: CASNPRQGETQYF
CDR3nt: TGTGCCAGCAACCCTCGACAGGGAGAGACCCAGTACTTC
abundance: few
d_gene: TRBD1
v_gene: TRBV6-1
j_gene: TRBJ2-5

CDR3aa: CSVLQGSGWTEAFF
CDR3nt: TGCAGCGTCCTACAGGGCTCGGGATGGACTGAAGCTTTCTTT
abundance: -
d_gene: -
v_gene: TRBV29-1
j_gene: TRBJ1-1

CDR3aa: CASSLTWDSTYEQYF
CDR3nt: TGCGCCAGCAGCTTGACGTGGGATTCGACCTACGAGCAGTACTTC
abundance: -
d_gene: -
v_gene: TRBV5-1
j_gene: TRBJ2-7

CDR3aa: CASSFLPSGGLTDTQYF
CDR3nt: TGTGCCAGCAGCTTTTTGCCTAGCGGGGGGCTGACAGATACGCAGTATTTT
abundance: -
d_gene: TRBD2
v_gene: TRBV11-2
j_gene: TRBJ2-3

CDR3aa: CAIGLGGETQYF
CDR3nt: TGTGCCATCGGGTTGGGAGGGGAGACCCAGTACTTC
abundance: -
d_gene: TRBD2
v_gene: TRBV10-3
j_gene: TRBJ2-5

CDR3aa: CASSLSGGAFGETQYF
CDR3nt: TGCGCCAGCAGCTTGAGCGGGGGGGCTTTCGGAGAGACCCAGTACTTC
abundance: -
d_gene: TRBD2
v_gene: TRBV5-1
j_gene: TRBJ2-5

CDR3aa: CASSFPRGTYQETQYF
CDR3nt: TGTGCCAGCAGCTTTCCACGGGGGACCTACCAAGAGACCCAGTACTTC
abundance: -
d_gene: -
v_gene: TRBV7-8
j_gene: TRBJ2-5

CDR3aa: CASSQAGGLPLYGYTF
CDR3nt: TGTGCCAGCAGCCAAGCAGGGGGCCTACCCCTCTATGGCTACACCTTC
abundance: -
d_gene: TRBD1
v_gene: TRBV3-1
j_gene: TRBJ1-2

CDR3aa: CASSADFYQGRGNEQFF
CDR3nt: TGTGCCAGCAGCGCTGATTTCTACCAGGGACGCGGCAATGAGCAGTTCTTC
abundance: few
d_gene: -
v_gene: TRBV6-1
j_gene: TRBJ2-1

CDR3aa: CASSFGILAGTNTGELFF
CDR3nt: TGTGCCAGCAGCTTCGGAATTCTAGCGGGGACGAACACCGGGGAGCTGTTTTTT
abundance: -
d_gene: TRBD2
v_gene: TRBV7-2
j_gene: TRBJ2-2

CDR3aa: CASNSGTGVTGELFF
CDR3nt: TGTGCCAGCAATAGCGGGACCGGAGTCACCGGGGAGCTGTTTTTT
abundance: -
d_gene: TRBD2
v_gene: TRBV27
j_gene: TRBJ2-2

CDR3aa: CASSYGQGSLGYTF
CDR3nt: TGTGCCAGCAGTTACGGGCAGGGTAGTCTTGGCTACACCTTC
abundance: -
d_gene: -
v_gene: TRBV6-5
j_gene: TRBJ1-2

CDR3aa: CASSGGRTGLKAFF
CDR3nt: TGTGCCAGCAGCGGGGGGAGGACAGGGCTGAAAGCTTTCTTT
abundance: -
d_gene: TRBD1
v_gene: TRBV28
j_gene: TRBJ1-1

CDR3aa: CASSMPDPPQHF
CDR3nt: TGTGCCAGCAGTATGCCGGATCCACCCCAGCATTTT
abundance: -
d_gene: -
v_gene: TRBV21-1
j_gene: TRBJ1-5

CDR3aa: CASSPPGANSNQPQHF
CDR3nt: TGCGCCAGCAGCCCCCCCGGGGCGAATAGCAATCAGCCCCAGCATTTT
abundance: -
d_gene: -
v_gene: TRBV4-1
j_gene: TRBJ1-5

CDR3aa: CASKIRSTDTQYF
CDR3nt: TGTGCCAGCAAGATTCGAAGCACAGATACGCAGTATTTT
abundance: few
d_gene: -
v_gene: TRBV28
j_gene: TRBJ2-3

CDR3aa: CASSGPGTSVYEQFF
CDR3nt: TGTGCCAGCAGCGGACCCGGGACTAGCGTATATGAGCAGTTCTTC
abundance: -
d_gene: TRBD2
v_gene: TRBV9
j_gene: TRBJ2-1

CDR3aa: CASSQMRLSGTGPYEQYF
CDR3nt: TGCGCCAGCAGCCAAATGCGCCTATCCGGGACAGGGCCCTACGAGCAGTACTTC
abundance: few
d_gene: TRBD1
v_gene: TRBV4-1
j_gene: TRBJ2-7

CDR3aa: CASSQDPLSGETQYF
CDR3nt: TGCGCCAGCAGCCAAGATCCATTGTCAGGGGAGACCCAGTACTTC
abundance: few
d_gene: -
v_gene: TRBV4-1
j_gene: TRBJ2-5

CDR3aa: CSARAPRGGTDTQYF
CDR3nt: TGCAGTGCTAGAGCCCCCCGGGGGGGCACAGATACGCAGTATTTT
abundance: -
d_gene: TRBD2
v_gene: TRBV20-1
j_gene: TRBJ2-3

CDR3aa: CATSDSGWTANTGELFF
CDR3nt: TGTGCCACCAGTGATAGTGGGTGGACCGCGAACACCGGGGAGCTGTTTTTT
abundance: -
d_gene: -
v_gene: TRBV24-1
j_gene: TRBJ2-2

CDR3aa: CASRSSDLYNEQYF
CDR3nt: TGCGCCAGCCGATCTAGCGACCTATACAATGAGCAGTACTTC
abundance: -
d_gene: -
v_gene: TRBV5-1
j_gene: TRBJ2-7

CDR3aa: CSATGTYHTYEQYF
CDR3nt: TGCAGTGCTACGGGGACATACCACACCTACGAGCAGTACTTC
abundance: -
d_gene: -
v_gene: TRBV20-1
j_gene: TRBJ2-7

CDR3aa: CSVGRINTGELFF
CDR3nt: TGCAGCGTTGGAAGGATAAACACCGGGGAGCTGTTTTTT
abundance: -
d_gene: -
v_gene: TRBV29-1
j_gene: TRBJ2-2

CDR3aa: CASILGTGGNGELFF
CDR3nt: TGTGCCAGCATCCTCGGGACAGGGGGCAACGGGGAGCTGTTTTTT
abundance: -
d_gene: TRBD1
v_gene: TRBV6-1
j_gene: TRBJ2-2

CDR3aa: CASSLRGRNSYEQYF
CDR3nt: TGTGCCAGCAGTTTAAGGGGCAGGAACTCCTACGAGCAGTACTTC
abundance: -
d_gene: -
v_gene: TRBV28
j_gene: TRBJ2-7

CDR3aa: CSGSSGNTIYF
CDR3nt: TGCAGTGGGTCCTCTGGAAACACCATATATTTT
abundance: few
d_gene: -
v_gene: TRBV20-1
j_gene: TRBJ1-3

CDR3aa: CASSLGGEFYEQYF
CDR3nt: TGTGCCAGCAGCCTGGGGGGGGAGTTCTACGAGCAGTACTTC
abundance: -
d_gene: TRBD2
v_gene: TRBV9
j_gene: TRBJ2-7

CDR3aa: CATLAGGPADTQYF
CDR3nt: TGTGCCACCTTAGCGGGGGGGCCCGCAGATACGCAGTATTTT
abundance: few
d_gene: TRBD2
v_gene: TRBV7-3
j_gene: TRBJ2-3

CDR3aa: CSALAGGPNNEQFF
CDR3nt: TGCAGTGCCCTAGCGGGAGGGCCTAACAATGAGCAGTTCTTC
abundance: few
d_gene: TRBD2
v_gene: TRBV20-1
j_gene: TRBJ2-1

CDR3aa: CASSLDGLQETRYF
CDR3nt: TGTGCCAGCAGCTTAGACGGACTACAAGAGACCCGGTACTTC
abundance: -
d_gene: -
v_gene: TRBV7-3
j_gene: TRBJ2-5

CDR3aa: CAISWDRGGYGYTF
CDR3nt: TGTGCCATCAGCTGGGACAGGGGCGGCTATGGCTACACCTTC
abundance: -
d_gene: TRBD1
v_gene: TRBV10-3
j_gene: TRBJ1-2

CDR3aa: CASSMRERGDYEQYF
CDR3nt: TGCGCCAGCAGTATGAGGGAAAGGGGTGACTACGAGCAGTACTTC
abundance: -
d_gene: -
v_gene: TRBV5-1
j_gene: TRBJ2-7

CDR3aa: CASTRRTGYEQYF
CDR3nt: TGTGCCAGCACCCGGAGGACGGGTTACGAGCAGTACTTC
abundance: -
d_gene: -
v_gene: TRBV6-1
j_gene: TRBJ2-7

CDR3aa: CASSLGPTGFSYEQYF
CDR3nt: TGCGCCAGCAGCTTGGGACCGACGGGCTTCTCCTACGAGCAGTACTTC
abundance: -
d_gene: -
v_gene: TRBV5-1
j_gene: TRBJ2-7

CDR3aa: CASSNRAEAFF
CDR3nt: TGTGCCAGCAGCAATAGGGCTGAAGCTTTCTTT
abundance: -
d_gene: -
v_gene: TRBV2
j_gene: TRBJ1-1

CDR3aa: CASSVSSRSYEQYF
CDR3nt: TGTGCCAGCAGCGTTTCCTCGCGCTCCTACGAGCAGTACTTC
abundance: -
d_gene: -
v_gene: TRBV9
j_gene: TRBJ2-7

CDR3aa: CSAKAGHLNNSPLHF
CDR3nt: TGCAGTGCAAAGGCGGGGCACCTGAATAATTCACCCCTCCACTTT
abundance: few
d_gene: -
v_gene: TRBV20-1
j_gene: TRBJ1-6

CDR3aa: CAISLVEGIAYEQYF
CDR3nt: TGTGCCATTTCTCTGGTGGAGGGAATAGCCTACGAGCAGTACTTC
abundance: -
d_gene: -
v_gene: TRBV6-1
j_gene: TRBJ2-7

CDR3aa: CASSLSPVDEQFF
CDR3nt: TGTGCCAGCAGCTTGTCCCCGGTCGATGAGCAGTTCTTC
abundance: -
d_gene: -
v_gene: TRBV11-3
j_gene: TRBJ2-1

CDR3aa: CASLAGGTDTQYF
CDR3nt: TGTGCCAGCCTAGCGGGGGGAACGGATACGCAGTATTTT
abundance: many
d_gene: TRBD2
v_gene: TRBV28
j_gene: TRBJ2-3

CDR3aa: CASSFRGLADYEQYF
CDR3nt: TGTGCCAGCAGCTTCAGGGGCCTAGCTGACTACGAGCAGTACTTC
abundance: few
d_gene: -
v_gene: TRBV7-2
j_gene: TRBJ2-7

CDR3aa: CASSLGHTSGATGELFF
CDR3nt: TGCGCCAGCAGCTTGGGCCATACTAGCGGGGCTACCGGGGAGCTGTTTTTT
abundance: -
d_gene: TRBD2
v_gene: TRBV5-1
j_gene: TRBJ2-2

CDR3aa: CAISESSGGDYGYTF
CDR3nt: TGTGCCATCAGTGAGAGTTCAGGGGGCGACTATGGCTACACCTTC
abundance: few
d_gene: TRBD1
v_gene: TRBV10-3
j_gene: TRBJ1-2

CDR3aa: CSARDLGGGLISYNEQFF
CDR3nt: TGCAGTGCTAGAGATCTCGGCGGGGGGCTGATCTCCTACAATGAGCAGTTCTTC
abundance: -
d_gene: TRBD2
v_gene: TRBV20-1
j_gene: TRBJ2-1

CDR3aa: CASSAIVGEQFF
CDR3nt: TGTGCCAGCAGTGCCATAGTAGGGGAACAGTTCTTC
abundance: few
d_gene: -
v_gene: TRBV6-5
j_gene: TRBJ2-1

CDR3aa: CTSSPVATDTQYF
CDR3nt: TGTACCAGCTCACCAGTAGCCACAGATACGCAGTATTTT
abundance: -
d_gene: -
v_gene: TRBV18
j_gene: TRBJ2-3

CDR3aa: CSGRTANEKLFF
CDR3nt: TGCAGCGGGAGGACAGCTAATGAAAAACTGTTTTTT
abundance: -
d_gene: -
v_gene: TRBV20-1
j_gene: TRBJ1-4

CDR3aa: CASSLNRVGQPQHF
CDR3nt: TGTGCCAGCAGTTTAAACAGGGTGGGTCAGCCCCAGCATTTT
abundance: -
d_gene: -
v_gene: TRBV12-3/TRBV12-4
j_gene: TRBJ1-5

CDR3aa: CASRSSGSARYNEQYF
CDR3nt: TGTGCCAGCAGGTCTAGCGGGAGCGCTCGATACAATGAGCAGTACTTC
abundance: -
d_gene: TRBD2
v_gene: TRBV28
j_gene: TRBJ2-7

CDR3aa: CASSQSYLAIAGGIYEQYF
CDR3nt: TGTGCCAGCAGCCAATCGTACCTGGCCATAGCGGGAGGAATCTACGAGCAGTACTTC
abundance: few
d_gene: TRBD2
v_gene: TRBV3-1
j_gene: TRBJ2-7

CDR3aa: CSVEEAGLVREQFF
CDR3nt: TGCAGCGTTGAAGAGGCCGGACTTGTCCGGGAGCAGTTCTTC
abundance: many
d_gene: -
v_gene: TRBV29-1
j_gene: TRBJ2-1

CDR3aa: CASSPRYGTSGSVETQYF
CDR3nt: TGTGCCAGCAGTCCCCGCTATGGGACTAGCGGGAGTGTGGAGACCCAGTACTTC
abundance: -
d_gene: TRBD2
v_gene: TRBV27
j_gene: TRBJ2-5

CDR3aa: CASSPPQDNEQYF
CDR3nt: TGTGCTAGCAGCCCGCCCCAGGACAATGAGCAGTACTTC
abundance: -
d_gene: -
v_gene: TRBV7-7
j_gene: TRBJ2-7

CDR3aa: CASSPSGGPYEQYF
CDR3nt: TGTGCCAGCAGTCCCAGCGGGGGACCCTACGAGCAGTACTTC
abundance: many
d_gene: TRBD2
v_gene: TRBV12-3/TRBV12-4
j_gene: TRBJ2-7